Listed below are T cell receptor beta chains from one sample, sequenced in a study of cytomegalovirus exposure and HLA in healthy donors. Using immunoSEQ multiplex PCR, the repertoire was profiled, and TCRdb retains in-frame clones only, with some absent. The sample includes about 190,000 clones, 82% of them seen just once. Sequences were obtained from PBMCs. These receptors were obtained from a woman younger than 30 in good health and CMV-seronegative. CDR3s include the opening cysteine and the closing phenylalanine or tryptophan. The D gene is left open where the match is weak. Clone sizes are given selectively: once, few, many, or a class where the clone is expanded.

V	size	D	J	DNA	CDR3
TRBV28	.	TRBD1	TRBJ1-4	TGTGCCAGCAGCCTTATCAGACAGGGGTCGTATAATGAAAAACTGTTTTTT	CASSLIRQGSYNEKLFF
TRBV5-5	few	.	TRBJ1-3	TGTGCCAGCAGCTTCTCCCCGTCCTCTGGAAACACCATATATTTT	CASSFSPSSGNTIYF
TRBV28	.	TRBD2	TRBJ2-6	TGTGCCAGCGGGGGGGGACTCACTGGGGCCAACGTCCTGACTTTC	CASGGGLTGANVLTF
TRBV7-8	.	TRBD1	TRBJ1-4	TGTGCCAGCAGTAGGGGACAGTTGAATGAAAAACTGTTTTTT	CASSRGQLNEKLFF
TRBV13	.	TRBD2	TRBJ2-1	TGTGCCAGCAGCCTAGCGGGAGCTCTGGGGGAGCAGTTCTTC	CASSLAGALGEQFF
TRBV5-6	few	TRBD1	TRBJ1-2	TGTGCCAGCAGCATAGGGGGCGACTATGGCTACACCTTC	CASSIGGDYGYTF
TRBV2	.	.	TRBJ2-7	TGTGCCAGCAGCCTAGTAGGGGACAACTCCTACGAGCAGTACTTC	CASSLVGDNSYEQYF
TRBV19	once	.	TRBJ1-2	TGTGCCAGTAGTATAGGCTCGGGACTCTATGGCTACACCTTC	CASSIGSGLYGYTF
TRBV7-9	.	.	TRBJ1-1	TGTGCCAGCAGTGAAAGGAGCGAGAGAGCTTTCTTT	CASSERSERAFF
TRBV27	.	TRBD1	TRBJ1-2	TGTGCCAGCAGTTTATTTGGGGACAGAGGGTTTGGCTACACCTTC	CASSLFGDRGFGYTF
TRBV7-6	.	TRBD2	TRBJ2-6	TGTGCCAGCAGCGGACTAGCGGGGAACTCTGGGGCCAACGTCCTGACTTTC	CASSGLAGNSGANVLTF
TRBV6-1	.	.	TRBJ1-2	TGTGCCAACCCCCCTCCGGACTGGGGATTCTATGGCTACACCTTC	CANPPPDWGFYGYTF
TRBV27	.	TRBD2	TRBJ2-3	TGTGCCAGCAGTCCCTTCGGACTAGCGGGGGGGCTGGCGGATACGCAGTATTTT	CASSPFGLAGGLADTQYF
TRBV10-3	few	TRBD2	TRBJ2-1	TGTGCCATCAGTGGAGGACTAGCGGGTAAAAATGAGCAGTTCTTC	CAISGGLAGKNEQFF
TRBV19	.	TRBD1	TRBJ2-5	TGTGCCACGACTTCGGGGGACAGGGACCAAGAGACCCAGTACTTC	CATTSGDRDQETQYF
TRBV30	.	.	TRBJ2-7	TGTGCCTGGAGTGTAGAACGGTACGAGCAGTACTTC	CAWSVERYEQYF
TRBV2	.	TRBD1	TRBJ2-2	TGTGCCAGCAGTTGGGACAGAAACACCGGGGAGCTGTTTTTT	CASSWDRNTGELFF
TRBV6-5	few	TRBD2	TRBJ2-7	TGTGCCAGCAGTTACCGCGGGAGGAGGTTGGGCGAGCAGTACTTC	CASSYRGRRLGEQYF
TRBV6-5	.	.	TRBJ2-1	TGTGCCAGCAGTTACCACCTAGTTCACAATGAGCAGTTCTTC	CASSYHLVHNEQFF
TRBV27	.	.	TRBJ2-1	TGTGCCAGCAGTTTCCCCCCGGAGCAGTTCTTC	CASSFPPEQFF
TRBV28	.	TRBD2	TRBJ2-7	TGTGCCAGCAGTGGAGGGACTAGCGGGAAACGCTACGAGCAGTACTTC	CASSGGTSGKRYEQYF
TRBV7-9	few	.	TRBJ2-7	TGTGCCAGCAGCTGGGAGAAGGTCTACGAGCAGTACTTC	CASSWEKVYEQYF
TRBV5-1	.	TRBD2	TRBJ2-2	TGCGCCAGCAGCTTGGGCGGACTAGCGGTAACCGGGGAGCTGTTTTTT	CASSLGGLAVTGELFF
TRBV5-1	.	.	TRBJ1-6	TGCGCCAGCAGCGCAGAACCCGAGGATTCACCCCTCCACTTT	CASSAEPEDSPLHF
TRBV6-1	.	.	TRBJ2-2	TGTGCCAGCAGTGAGCGGGGGCGCGACTTGACCGGGGAGCTGTTTTTT	CASSERGRDLTGELFF
TRBV5-1	.	.	TRBJ1-6	TGCGCCAGCAGCCTGCGGAGCCTTACCGGGGCCTATAATTCACCCCTCCACTTT	CASSLRSLTGAYNSPLHF
TRBV11-3	.	.	TRBJ2-3	TGTGCCAGCAGCCCTGGTACTAATACGCAGTATTTT	CASSPGTNTQYF
TRBV6-1	.	TRBD2	TRBJ2-7	TGTGCCAGCAGTGACGTTGGGAGCGGGATATACGAGCAGTACTTC	CASSDVGSGIYEQYF
TRBV28	.	TRBD1	TRBJ1-2	TGTGCCAGCCAAGGGGACAGGTATGGTGGCTACACCTTC	CASQGDRYGGYTF
TRBV6-6	few	TRBD1	TRBJ2-7	TGTGCCAGCAGCTGGGACAGCTACGAGCAGTACTTC	CASSWDSYEQYF
TRBV29-1	.	.	TRBJ1-3	TGCAGCGTTGAAGACAGGGTTAGCTCTGGAAACACCATATATTTT	CSVEDRVSSGNTIYF
TRBV5-8	few	TRBD1	TRBJ1-1	TGTGCCAGCAGCTTGGATTCAGGGGGCGCATTTTTTACTGAAGCTTTCTTT	CASSLDSGGAFFTEAFF
TRBV2	.	TRBD1	TRBJ2-5	TGTGCCAGCAGTGCCAGGGGGCGGGAGACCCAGTACTTC	CASSARGRETQYF
TRBV25-1	.	TRBD1	TRBJ1-1	TGTGCCAGCAGTTCTTACGACAGGGGTATAGCTTTCTTT	CASSSYDRGIAFF
TRBV11-2	.	TRBD1	TRBJ2-2	TGTGCCAGCAGCTTAAATCTTATTGGACAGGGGTCCGGGGAGCTGTTTTTT	CASSLNLIGQGSGELFF
TRBV27	.	.	TRBJ1-2	TGTGCCAGCAGTTTGAGGCGCGGCGGGAACTATGGCTACACCTTC	CASSLRRGGNYGYTF
TRBV30	once	.	TRBJ2-3	TGTGCCTGGACCAGGCGATCCACAGATACGCAGTATTTT	CAWTRRSTDTQYF
TRBV28	.	.	TRBJ2-2	TGTGCCAGCAGCCCCCCCTTCCGGAACACCGGGGAGCTGTTTTTT	CASSPPFRNTGELFF